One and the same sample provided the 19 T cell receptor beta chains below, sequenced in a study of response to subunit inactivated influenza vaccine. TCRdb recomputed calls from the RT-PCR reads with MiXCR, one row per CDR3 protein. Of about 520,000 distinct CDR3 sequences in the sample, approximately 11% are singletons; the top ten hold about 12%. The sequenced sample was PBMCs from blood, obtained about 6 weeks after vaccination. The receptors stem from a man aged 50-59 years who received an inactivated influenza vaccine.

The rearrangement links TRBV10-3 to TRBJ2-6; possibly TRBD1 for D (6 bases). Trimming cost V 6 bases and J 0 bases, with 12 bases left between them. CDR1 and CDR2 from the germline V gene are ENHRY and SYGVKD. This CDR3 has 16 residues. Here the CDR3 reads CAISPDRISGANVLTF. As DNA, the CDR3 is TGTGCCATCAGCCCGGACAGAATCTCTGGGGCCAACGTCCTGACTTTC.

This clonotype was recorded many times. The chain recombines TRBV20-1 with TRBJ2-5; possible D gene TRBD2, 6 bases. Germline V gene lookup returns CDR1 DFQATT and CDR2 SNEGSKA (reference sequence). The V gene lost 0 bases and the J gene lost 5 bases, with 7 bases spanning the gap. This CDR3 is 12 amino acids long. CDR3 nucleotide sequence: TGCAGTGCTAGAGATGGGAGGGAGACCCAGTACTTC. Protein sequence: CSARDGRETQYF.

For the CDR3, the DNA is TGTGCCAGCTCACTCAAGGGACAGGCGAACACCGGGGAGCTGTTTTTT. Protein: CASSLKGQANTGELFF. The chain has TRBV18 and TRBJ2-2; 8 bases match TRBD1. With V trimmed by 4 bases and J by 0 bases, 4 bases remained unmatched. The germline gives CDR1 KGHSH, CDR2 LQKENI. This CDR3 has 16 amino acids.

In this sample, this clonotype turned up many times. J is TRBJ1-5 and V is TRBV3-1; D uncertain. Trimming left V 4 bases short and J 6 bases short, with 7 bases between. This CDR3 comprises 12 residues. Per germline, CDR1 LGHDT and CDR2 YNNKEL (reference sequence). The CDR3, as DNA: TGTGCCAGCAGCCCCTACGGTCAGCCCCAGCATTTT. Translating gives CASSPYGQPQHF.

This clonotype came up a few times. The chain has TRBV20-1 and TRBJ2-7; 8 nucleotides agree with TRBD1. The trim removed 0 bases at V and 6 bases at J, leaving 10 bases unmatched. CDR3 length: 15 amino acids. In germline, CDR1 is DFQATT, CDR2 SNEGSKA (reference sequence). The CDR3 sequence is CSARDSVRGRSEQYF. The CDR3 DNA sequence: TGCAGTGCTAGAGATTCTGTCAGGGGGCGGTCCGAGCAGTACTTC.

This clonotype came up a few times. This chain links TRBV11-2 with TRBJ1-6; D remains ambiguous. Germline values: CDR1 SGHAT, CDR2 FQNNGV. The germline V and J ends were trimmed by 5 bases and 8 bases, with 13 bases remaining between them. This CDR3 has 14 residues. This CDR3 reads CASSLSHRDSPLHF. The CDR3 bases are TGTGCCAGCAGCCTTTCTCATCGGGATTCACCCCTCCACTTT.

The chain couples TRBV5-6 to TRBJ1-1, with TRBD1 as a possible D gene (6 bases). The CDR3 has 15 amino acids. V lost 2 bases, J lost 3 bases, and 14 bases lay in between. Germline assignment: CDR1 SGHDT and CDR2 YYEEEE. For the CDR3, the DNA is TGTGCCAGCAGCTTTAGGACAGCCCCACACACTGAAGCTTTCTTT. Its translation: CASSFRTAPHTEAFF.

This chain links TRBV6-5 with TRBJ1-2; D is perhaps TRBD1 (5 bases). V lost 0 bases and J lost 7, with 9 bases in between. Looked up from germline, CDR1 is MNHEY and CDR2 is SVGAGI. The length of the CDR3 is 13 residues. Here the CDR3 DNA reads TGTGCCAGCAGTTACTCAAGGGGCTCTGGCTACACCTTC. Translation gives CASSYSRGSGYTF.

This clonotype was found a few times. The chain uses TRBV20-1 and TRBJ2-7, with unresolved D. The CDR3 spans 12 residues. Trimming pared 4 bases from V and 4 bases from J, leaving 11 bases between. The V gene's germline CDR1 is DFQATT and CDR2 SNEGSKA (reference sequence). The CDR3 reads CSANSGSYEQYF. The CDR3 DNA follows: TGCAGTGCTAACTCCGGGTCTTACGAGCAGTACTTC.

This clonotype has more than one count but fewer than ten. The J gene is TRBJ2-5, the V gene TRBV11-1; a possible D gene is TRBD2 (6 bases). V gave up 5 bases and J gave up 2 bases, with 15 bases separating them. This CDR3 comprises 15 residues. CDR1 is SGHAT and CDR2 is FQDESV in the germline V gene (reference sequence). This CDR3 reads CASSPHSGSQETQYF. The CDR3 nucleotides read TGTGCCAGCAGCCCCCATAGCGGCTCTCAAGAGACCCAGTACTTC. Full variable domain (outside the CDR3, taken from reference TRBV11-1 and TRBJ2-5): EAEVAQSPRYKITEKSQAVAFWCDPISGHATLYWYRQILGQGPELLVQFQDESVVDDSQLPKDRFSAERLKGVDSTLKIQPAELGDSAMYLCASSPHSGSQETQYFGPGTRLLVL.

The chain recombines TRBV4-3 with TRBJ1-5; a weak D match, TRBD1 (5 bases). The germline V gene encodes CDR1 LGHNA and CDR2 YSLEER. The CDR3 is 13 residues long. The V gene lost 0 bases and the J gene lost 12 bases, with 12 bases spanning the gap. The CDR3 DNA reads TGCGCCAGCAGCCAAGATAGAGGGGAAGGCCAGCATTTT. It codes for CASSQDRGEGQHF.

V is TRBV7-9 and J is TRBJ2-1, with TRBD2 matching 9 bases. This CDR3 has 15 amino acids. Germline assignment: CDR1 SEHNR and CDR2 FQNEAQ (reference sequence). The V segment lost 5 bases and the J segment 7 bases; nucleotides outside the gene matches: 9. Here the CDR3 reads CASSALAGRRNEQFF. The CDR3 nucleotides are TGTGCCAGCAGCGCCCTAGCGGGACGAAGGAATGAGCAGTTCTTC.

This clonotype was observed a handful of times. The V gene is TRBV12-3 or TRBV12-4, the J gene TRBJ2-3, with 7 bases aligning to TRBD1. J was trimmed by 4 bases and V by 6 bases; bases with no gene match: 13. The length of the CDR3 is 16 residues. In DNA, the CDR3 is TGTGCCAGCAGCCGAGGGGGCCCTGCGGCCCCAGATACGCAGTATTTT. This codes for CASSRGGPAAPDTQYF.

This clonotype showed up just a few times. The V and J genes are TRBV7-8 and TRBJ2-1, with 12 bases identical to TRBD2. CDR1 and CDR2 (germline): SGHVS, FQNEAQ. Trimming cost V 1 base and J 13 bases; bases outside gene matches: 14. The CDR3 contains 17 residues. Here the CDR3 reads CASSLGWSTSGSWGQFF. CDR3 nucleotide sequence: TGTGCCAGCAGCTTAGGTTGGTCGACTAGCGGGAGTTGGGGCCAGTTCTTC.

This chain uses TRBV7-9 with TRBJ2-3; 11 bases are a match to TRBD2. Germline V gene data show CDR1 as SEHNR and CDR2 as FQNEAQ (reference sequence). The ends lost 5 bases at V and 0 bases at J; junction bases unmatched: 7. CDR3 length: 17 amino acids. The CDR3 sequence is CASSPGLAASSTDTQYF. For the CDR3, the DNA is TGTGCCAGCAGCCCGGGACTAGCGGCGTCTAGCACAGATACGCAGTATTTT.

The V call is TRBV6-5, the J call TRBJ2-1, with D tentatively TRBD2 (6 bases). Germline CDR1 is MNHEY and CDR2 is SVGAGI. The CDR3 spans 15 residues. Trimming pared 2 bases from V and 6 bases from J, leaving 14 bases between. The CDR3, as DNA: TGTGCCAGCAGTTACGTCGCCGGGAGTATCAATGAGCAGTTCTTC. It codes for CASSYVAGSINEQFF.

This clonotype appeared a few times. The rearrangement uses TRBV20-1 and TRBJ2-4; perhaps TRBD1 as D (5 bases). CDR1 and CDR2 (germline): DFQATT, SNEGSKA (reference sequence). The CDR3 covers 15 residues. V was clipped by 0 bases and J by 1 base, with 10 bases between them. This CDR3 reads CSAREGPGAKNIQYF. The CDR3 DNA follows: TGCAGTGCTAGAGAGGGGCCAGGGGCCAAAAACATTCAGTACTTC.

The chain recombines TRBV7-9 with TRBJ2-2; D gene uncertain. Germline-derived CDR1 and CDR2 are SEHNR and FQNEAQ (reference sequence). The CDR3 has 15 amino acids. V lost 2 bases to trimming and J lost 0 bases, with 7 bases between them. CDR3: CASSLRSPNTGELFF. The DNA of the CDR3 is TGTGCCAGCAGCTTACGGTCCCCGAACACCGGGGAGCTGTTTTTT. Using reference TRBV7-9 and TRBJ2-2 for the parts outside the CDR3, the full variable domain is DTGVSQNPRHKITKRGQNVTFRCDPISEHNRLYWYRQTLGQGPEFLTYFQNEAQLEKSRLLSDRFSAERPKGSFSTLEIQRTEQGDSAMYLCASSLRSPNTGELFFGEGSRLTVL.

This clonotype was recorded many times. The CDR3, as DNA: TGTGCCAGCAGTTACGGGGAAGGCAGGGGACGATCCTACGAGCAGTACTTC. It specifies CASSYGEGRGRSYEQYF. J is TRBJ2-7 and V is TRBV6-2 or TRBV6-3; D perhaps matches TRBD1 (6 bases). The CDR3 is 17 amino acids. Germline V lookup: CDR1 MNHEY, CDR2 SVGEGT. Trimming removed 2 bases from V and 1 base from J, with 18 bases in between.